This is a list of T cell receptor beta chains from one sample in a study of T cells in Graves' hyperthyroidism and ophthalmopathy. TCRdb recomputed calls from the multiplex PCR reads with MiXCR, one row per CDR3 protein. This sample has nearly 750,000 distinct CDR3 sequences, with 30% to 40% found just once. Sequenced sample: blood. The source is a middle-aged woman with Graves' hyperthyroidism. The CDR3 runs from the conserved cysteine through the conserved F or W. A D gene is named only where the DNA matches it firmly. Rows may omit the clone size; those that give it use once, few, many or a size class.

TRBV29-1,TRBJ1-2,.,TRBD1,CSVEPNRDRGPLF,TGCAGCGTTGAACCTAACCGGGACAGGGGTCCGCTCTTC
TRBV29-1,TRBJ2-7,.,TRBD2,CSFGGGRAYEQYF,TGCAGCTTTGGGGGGGGGAGAGCCTACGAGCAGTACTTC
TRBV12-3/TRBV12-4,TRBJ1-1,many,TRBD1,CASSWEGAAEAFF,TGTGCCAGCAGTTGGGAGGGGGCGGCTGAAGCTTTCTTT
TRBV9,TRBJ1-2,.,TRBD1,CASSVDRGRDYGYTF,TGTGCCAGCAGCGTAGACAGGGGGCGAGATTATGGCTACACCTTC
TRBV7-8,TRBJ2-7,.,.,CASSFRLRGLWEQYF,TGTGCCAGCAGTTTCCGCCTCAGGGGACTATGGGAGCAGTACTTC
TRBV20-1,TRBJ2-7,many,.,CSARGELEAREQYF,TGCAGTGCGAGAGGGGAACTGGAGGCTCGGGAGCAGTACTTC
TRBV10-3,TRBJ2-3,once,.,CAISEPSVAMGRWGTDTQYF,TGTGCCATCAGTGAGCCATCGGTGGCTATGGGGCGGTGGGGCACAGATACGCAGTATTTT
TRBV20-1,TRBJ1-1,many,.,CSARDHKGVNTEAFF,TGCAGTGCTAGAGATCACAAGGGGGTGAACACTGAAGCTTTCTTT
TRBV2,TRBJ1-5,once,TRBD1,CATKPGQGAGPQHF,TGTGCCACCAAACCGGGACAGGGGGCTGGGCCCCAGCATTTT
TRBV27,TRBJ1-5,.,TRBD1,CASSFSRDSQPQHF,TGTGCCAGCAGTTTTTCCAGGGACAGTCAGCCCCAGCATTTT
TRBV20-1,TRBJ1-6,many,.,CSARLGSNSPLHF,TGCAGTGCTAGGCTGGGCAGTAATTCACCCCTCCACTTT
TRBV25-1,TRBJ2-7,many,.,CASSEWTASLYEQYF,TGTGCCAGCAGTGAATGGACAGCGAGCCTTTACGAGCAGTACTTC
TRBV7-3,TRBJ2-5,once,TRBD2,CASSRLAGIGEAQYF,TGTGCCAGCAGCCGTCTAGCGGGGATAGGTGAGGCCCAGTACTTC
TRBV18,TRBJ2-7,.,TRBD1,CASSQAGQGEGEQYF,TGTGCCAGCTCACAGGCGGGACAGGGAGAGGGGGAGCAGTACTTC
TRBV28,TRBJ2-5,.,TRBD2,CASSLTSGVEETQYF,TGTGCCAGCAGCTTAACTAGCGGGGTCGAAGAGACCCAGTACTTC
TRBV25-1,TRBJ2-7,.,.,CASSLSYSSYEQYF,TGTGCCAGCAGTTTATCCTACAGTTCCTACGAGCAGTACTTC
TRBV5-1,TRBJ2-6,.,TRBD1,CASSSSGTATSGANVLTF,TGCGCCAGCAGCTCATCCGGGACAGCCACCTCTGGGGCCAACGTCCTGACTTTC
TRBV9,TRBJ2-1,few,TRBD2,CASSVLAGGPTNEQFF,TGTGCCAGCAGCGTTTTAGCGGGAGGGCCCACCAATGAGCAGTTCTTC
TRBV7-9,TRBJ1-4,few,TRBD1,CASSLVQGGQRKLFF,TGTGCCAGCAGCTTGGTTCAGGGGGGCCAGAGGAAACTGTTTTTT
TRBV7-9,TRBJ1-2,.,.,CASSQDSGGYFDYGYTF,TGTGCCAGCAGCCAAGATTCCGGGGGCTATTTCGACTATGGCTACACCTTC
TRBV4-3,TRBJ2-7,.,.,CASSLRTEGAYEQYF,TGCGCCAGCAGCCTACGGACGGAAGGCGCCTACGAGCAGTACTTC
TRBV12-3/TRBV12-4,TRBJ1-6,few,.,CASSLVYLGDNSPLHF,TGTGCCAGCAGTTTAGTTTACCTGGGAGATAATTCACCCCTCCACTTT